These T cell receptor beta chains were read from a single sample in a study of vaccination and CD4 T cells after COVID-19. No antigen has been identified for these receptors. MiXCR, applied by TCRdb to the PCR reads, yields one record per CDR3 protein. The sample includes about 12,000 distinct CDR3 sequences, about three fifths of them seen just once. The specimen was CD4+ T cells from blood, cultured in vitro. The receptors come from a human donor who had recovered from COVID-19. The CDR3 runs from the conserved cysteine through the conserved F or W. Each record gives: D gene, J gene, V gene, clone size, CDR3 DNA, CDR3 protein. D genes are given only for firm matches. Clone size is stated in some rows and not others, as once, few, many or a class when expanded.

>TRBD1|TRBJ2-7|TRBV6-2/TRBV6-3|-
TGTGCCAGTTCGGGACAGGGGAACTCCTACGAGCAGTACTTC
CASSGQGNSYEQYF
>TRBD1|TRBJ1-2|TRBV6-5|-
TGTGCCAGCAGTTACCGCCGGGACAGGGCAACTAACTATGGCTACACCTTC
CASSYRRDRATNYGYTF
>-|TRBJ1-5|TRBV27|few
TGTGCCAGCAGTAGGAGACGGGCAATGGGGCCCCAGCATTTT
CASSRRRAMGPQHF
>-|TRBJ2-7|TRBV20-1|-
TGCAGTGCCACTAGAGGGCCGGGAACCTACGAGCAGTACTTC
CSATRGPGTYEQYF
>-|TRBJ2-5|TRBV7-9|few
TGTGCCAGCAGCTTTGGATCCCAGGGGGAGACCCAGTACTTC
CASSFGSQGETQYF
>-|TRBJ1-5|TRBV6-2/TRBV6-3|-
TGTGCCAGCAGTTACGGGGCGGCTTTGCCCCAGCATTTT
CASSYGAALPQHF
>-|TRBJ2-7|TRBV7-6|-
TGTGCCAGCAGCTTAGTTCGGGGCGAGCAGTACTTC
CASSLVRGEQYF
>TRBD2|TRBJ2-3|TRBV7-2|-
TGTGCCAGCAGCCCTCCCCCACTAGCGGGCCCCGCACGTACGCAGTATTTT
CASSPPPLAGPARTQYF
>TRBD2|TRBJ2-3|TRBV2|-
TGTGCCAGCAATCAAGCGGGGTCCCCAGATACGCAGTATTTT
CASNQAGSPDTQYF
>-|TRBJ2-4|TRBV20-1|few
TGCAGTACCTCCCTGTCGGGCCTCACCCGTCGAAACATTCAGTACTTC
CSTSLSGLTRRNIQYF
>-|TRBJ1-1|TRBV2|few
TGTGCCAGCAGTGAAGCGCTTGTGAGGGGGACGGCTTTCTTT
CASSEALVRGTAFF
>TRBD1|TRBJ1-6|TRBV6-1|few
TGTGCCAGCAGTGAAATAGACAGGGACACGTATAATTCACCCCTCCACTTT
CASSEIDRDTYNSPLHF
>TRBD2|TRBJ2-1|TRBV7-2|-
TGTGCCAGCAGCCGCGGGGTCACACTAGCGGGAGGATCCAATGAGCAGTTCTTC
CASSRGVTLAGGSNEQFF
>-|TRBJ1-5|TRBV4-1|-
TGCGCCAGCAGCCAAGAGGGTCGAGTGTGGGGTCAGCCCCAGCATTTT
CASSQEGRVWGQPQHF
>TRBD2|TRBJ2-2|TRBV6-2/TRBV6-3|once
TGTGCCAGCACCGTAGCGGGAGACACCGGGGAGCTGTTTTTT
CASTVAGDTGELFF
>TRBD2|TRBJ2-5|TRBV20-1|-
TGCAGTGGGGCTAGCGGGGCCCAAGAGACCCAGTACTTC
CSGASGAQETQYF
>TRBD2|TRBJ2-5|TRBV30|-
TGTGCCTGGAGTGTGAGTGGGGGGGATATAGAGACCCAGTACTTC
CAWSVSGGDIETQYF
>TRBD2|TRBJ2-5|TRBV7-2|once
TGTGCCAGCAGCAGAGGACTAGAGAGCGTTGAGACCCAGTACTTC
CASSRGLESVETQYF
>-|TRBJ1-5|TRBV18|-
TGTGCCAGCTCACCGGGCGGGGATCAGCCCCAGCATTTT
CASSPGGDQPQHF
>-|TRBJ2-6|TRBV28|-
TGTGCCAGCAACCAACAGCCCAGCATCTCTGGGGCCAACGTCCTGACTTTC
CASNQQPSISGANVLTF
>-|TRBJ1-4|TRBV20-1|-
TGCAGTGCTAGAGAGGGGGGTGATGAAAAACTGTTTTTT
CSAREGGDEKLFF
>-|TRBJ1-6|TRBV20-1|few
TGCAGTGCTAGAGGGGGGGCGGGGGCTAATTCACCCCTCCACTTT
CSARGGAGANSPLHF
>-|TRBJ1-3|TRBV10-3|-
TGTGCCATCAGTGAGTCAGGAGGGAGTGGAAACACCATATATTTT
CAISESGGSGNTIYF
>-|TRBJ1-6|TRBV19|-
TGTGCCAGTAGTACCGGGGCTGGTTCACCCCTCCACTTT
CASSTGAGSPLHF
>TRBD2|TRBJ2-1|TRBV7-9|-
TGTGCCAGCAGCCCTGGGACTAGCGGGAGTGGTGAGCAGTTCTTC
CASSPGTSGSGEQFF
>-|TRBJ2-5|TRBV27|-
TGTGCCAGCAAAGTGGGGGGAGGCCAAGAGACCCAGTACTTC
CASKVGGGQETQYF
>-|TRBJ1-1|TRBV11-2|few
TGTGCCAGCAGCTTAGAGGCAGGGGTTCATGAAGCTTTCTTT
CASSLEAGVHEAFF
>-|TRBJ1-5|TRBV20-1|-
TGCAGTGCTACGAAGGGAGTCAATCAGCCCCAGCATTTT
CSATKGVNQPQHF
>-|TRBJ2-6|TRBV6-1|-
TGTGCCAGCAGTGCCCTCACGGCCAACTCTGGGGCCAACGTCCTGACTTTC
CASSALTANSGANVLTF
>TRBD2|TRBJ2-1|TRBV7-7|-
TGTGCTAGCAGCAGGACTAGCGGTAGCAATGAGCAGTTCTTC
CASSRTSGSNEQFF
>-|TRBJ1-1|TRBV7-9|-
TGTGCCAGCGTCGGGCAGGGAAACACTGAAGCTTTCTTT
CASVGQGNTEAFF
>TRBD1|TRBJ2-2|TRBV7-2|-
TGTGCCAGCAGGAAGGGGGACAGGGGGCTCACCGGGGAGCTGTTTTTT
CASRKGDRGLTGELFF
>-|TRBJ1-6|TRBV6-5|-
TGTGCCAGCAGTTACTCGAGAAATTCACCCCTCCACTTT
CASSYSRNSPLHF
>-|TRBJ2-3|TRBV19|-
TGTGCCAGTAGTATAGGAGATACGCAGTATTTT
CASSIGDTQYF
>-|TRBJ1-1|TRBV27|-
TGTGCCAGCAGTTCAGTGGGCACTGAAGCTTTCTTT
CASSSVGTEAFF
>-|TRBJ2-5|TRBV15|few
TGTGCCACCAGCAGGGGCGGGACGACAATGTCTATGGGGACCCAGTACTTC
CATSRGGTTMSMGTQYF
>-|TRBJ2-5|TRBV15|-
TGTGCCACCAGCAGAGATGTACAGGGGAGGGAGACCCAGTACTTC
CATSRDVQGRETQYF
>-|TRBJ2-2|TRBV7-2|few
TGTGCCAGCAGCGTAAGCAGGGACCGAGCTTTAACCGGGGAGCTGTTTTTT
CASSVSRDRALTGELFF
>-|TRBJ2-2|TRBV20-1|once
TGCAGTGCTCTCTCTCAGGGCGGGGAGCTGTTTTTT
CSALSQGGELFF
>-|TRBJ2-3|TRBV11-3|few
TGTGCCAGCAGCTTAGATGGGACCTCCCGAGATACGCAGTATTTT
CASSLDGTSRDTQYF
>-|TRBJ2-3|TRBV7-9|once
TGTGCCAGCAGCTTCAGGGGCGGGTGGGGTACAGATACGCAGTATTTT
CASSFRGGWGTDTQYF
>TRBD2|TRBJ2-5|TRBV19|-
TGTGCCAGTAGGATAGCGGGAGCAGAGACCCAGTACTTC
CASRIAGAETQYF
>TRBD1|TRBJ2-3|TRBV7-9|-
TGTGCCAGCAGCTTAGCGTTGACAGGGGGCCCAGATACGCAGTATTTT
CASSLALTGGPDTQYF
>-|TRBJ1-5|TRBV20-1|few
TGCAGTGCCGTAGCAATGAGGGGCAATCAGCCCCAGCATTTT
CSAVAMRGNQPQHF
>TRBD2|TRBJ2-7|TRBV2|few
TGTGCCAGCAGTGATAGCGGGAGGTACGAGCAGTACTTC
CASSDSGRYEQYF
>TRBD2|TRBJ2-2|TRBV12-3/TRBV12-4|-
TGTGCCAGTGGGGGACTAGCGGAAATGAACACCGGGGAGCTGTTTTTT
CASGGLAEMNTGELFF
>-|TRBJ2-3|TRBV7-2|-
TGTGCCAGCAGGGGCGCAGATACGCAGTATTTT
CASRGADTQYF